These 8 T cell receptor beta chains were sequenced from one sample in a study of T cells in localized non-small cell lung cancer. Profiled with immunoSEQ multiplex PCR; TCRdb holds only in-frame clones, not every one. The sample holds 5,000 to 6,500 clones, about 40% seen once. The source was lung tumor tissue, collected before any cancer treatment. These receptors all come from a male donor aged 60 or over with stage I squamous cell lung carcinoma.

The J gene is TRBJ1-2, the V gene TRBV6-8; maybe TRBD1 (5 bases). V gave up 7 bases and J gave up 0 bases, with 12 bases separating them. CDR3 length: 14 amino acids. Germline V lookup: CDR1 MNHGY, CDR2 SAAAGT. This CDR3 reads CASTSTGPNYGYTF. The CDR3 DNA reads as TGTGCCAGCACGAGTACGGGACCTAACTATGGCTACACCTTC.

The CDR3 reads CASSYSPTRSNTGELFF. The CDR3, as DNA: TGTGCCAGCAGTTACTCTCCAACCCGGTCAAACACCGGGGAGCTGTTTTTT. This chain joins TRBV6-8 and TRBJ2-2, with D uncertain. Germline values: CDR1 MNHGY, CDR2 SAAAGT. V was pared by 0 bases and J by 2 bases, with 13 bases between. The CDR3 has 17 amino acids.

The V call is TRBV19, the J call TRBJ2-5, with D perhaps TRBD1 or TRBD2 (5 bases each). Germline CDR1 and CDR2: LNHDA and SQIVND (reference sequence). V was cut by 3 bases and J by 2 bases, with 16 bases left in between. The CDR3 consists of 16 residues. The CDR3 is CASSMSTGTAQETQYF. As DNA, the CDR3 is TGTGCCAGTAGTATGTCAACCGGGACGGCACAAGAGACCCAGTACTTC.

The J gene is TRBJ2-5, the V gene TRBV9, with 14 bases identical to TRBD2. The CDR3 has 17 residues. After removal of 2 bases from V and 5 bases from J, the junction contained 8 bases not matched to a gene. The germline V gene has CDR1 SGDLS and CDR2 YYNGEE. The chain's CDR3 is CASSVGTSGGTWETQYF. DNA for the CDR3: TGTGCCAGCAGCGTGGGGACTAGCGGGGGAACATGGGAGACCCAGTACTTC.

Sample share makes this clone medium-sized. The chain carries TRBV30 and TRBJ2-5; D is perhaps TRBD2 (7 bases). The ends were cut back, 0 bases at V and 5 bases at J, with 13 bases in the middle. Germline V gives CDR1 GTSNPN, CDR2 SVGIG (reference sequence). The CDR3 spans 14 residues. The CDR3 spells CAWSVGGARETQYF. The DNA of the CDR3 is TGTGCCTGGAGTGTAGGGGGGGCGCGGGAGACCCAGTACTTC.

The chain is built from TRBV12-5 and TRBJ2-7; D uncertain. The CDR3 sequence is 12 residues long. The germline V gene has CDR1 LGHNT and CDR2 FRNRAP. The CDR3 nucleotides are TGTGCCAGCACTGACCAGATCAACGAGCAGTACTTC. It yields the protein CASTDQINEQYF.

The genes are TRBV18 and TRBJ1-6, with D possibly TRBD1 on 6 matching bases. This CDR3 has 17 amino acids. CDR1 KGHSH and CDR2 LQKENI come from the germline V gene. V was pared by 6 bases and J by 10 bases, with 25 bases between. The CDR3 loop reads CASSPLAGGASPSPLHF. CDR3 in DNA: TGTGCCAGCTCGCCTCTCGCGGGGGGCGCTAGTCCCTCACCCCTCCACTTT.

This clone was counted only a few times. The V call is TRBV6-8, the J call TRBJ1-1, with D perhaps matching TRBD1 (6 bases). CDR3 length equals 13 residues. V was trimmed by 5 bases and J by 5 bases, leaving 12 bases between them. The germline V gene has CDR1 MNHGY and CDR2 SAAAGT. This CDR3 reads CASSVTTGTEAFF. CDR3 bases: TGTGCCAGCAGTGTGACGACAGGAACTGAAGCTTTCTTT.